The clone carrying this T cell receptor (beta chain) was seen a handful of times. For Graves' hyperthyroidism to be stable, ophthalmopathy could not progress within 18 months. Fresh 10 ml peripheral blood yielded PBMCs. TCR beta CDR3 sequences were amplified from RNA transcripts. RT-PCR in the first round (using the HTBI primer set) targeted the TCR CDR3. TCRdb reanalysed the multiplex PCR reads using MiXCR and keeps one entry per CDR3 protein. The table lists some 700,000 distinct CDR3 sequences, roughly 17% of them singletons. The data originate from a study of T cells in Graves' hyperthyroidism and ophthalmopathy. As for the study in general: Specimen type is peripheral blood, collected at initial diagnosis prior to any treatment.

The CDR3 length is 16 residues. The V segment lost 5 bases and the J segment 3 bases; nucleotides outside the gene matches: 9. In germline, CDR1 is LNHDA, CDR2 SQIVND (reference sequence). This TCR was recovered from a man in his fifties with Graves' hyperthyroidism. Sample: blood. The gene calls are TRBV19 and TRBJ1-1, with 10 bases matching TRBD1. CDR3 DNA sequence: TGTGCCAGTAGTTTCCCCGGGACAGGGGTTGACACTGAAGCTTTCTTT. Its protein product is CASSFPGTGVDTEAFF.